This T cell receptor beta chain was identified in a study of T cell responses to AZD1222 COVID-19 vaccine. This clone was detected once. Per germline, CDR1 ENHRY and CDR2 SYGVKD. The CDR3 extends over 14 amino acids. V dropped 5 bases and J dropped 5; count of bases not matched to a gene: 5. Only in-frame clones appear in the TCRdb table, and some are missing; sequencing was by immunoSEQ multiplex PCR. Of about 76,000 clones detected, roughly 80% appear once; the ten largest clones hold 27%. This chain connects TRBV10-3 to TRBJ2-7, with TRBD2 matching 11 bases. The specimen comprised peripheral blood, sampled 28 days after the second dose of the MenACWY control vaccine. This TCR was recovered from an adult who received the MenACWY meningococcal vaccine as a control. The DNA for the CDR3 is TGTGCCATCAGTTTAGCGGGAGGGCCCCACGAGCAGTACTTC. This gives the protein CAISLAGGPHEQYF.